This TCR beta chain was captured by sequencing in a study of T-cell memory formation after mild COVID-19. V dropped 2 bases and J dropped 3; count of bases not matched to a gene: 4. The CDR3 has 16 residues. Germline CDR1 reads SGHVS; CDR2 reads FQNEAQ. Each CDR3 protein gets one entry after TCRdb re-called the 5' RACE reads with MiXCR. The sample yields roughly 300,000 distinct CDR3 sequences, roughly 13% seen once. This chain links TRBV7-8 with TRBJ1-4, with 9 bases matching TRBD1. This sequence originates from a man aged 18 to 30 who had mild COVID-19 (a few samples of this study predate the infection). Cell type and time point are not known. Material: PBMCs or a T cell subset sorted from them (not recorded which). The DNA of the CDR3 is TGTGCCAGCAGCTTAAGGGGGGACAGGGCTAATGAAAAACTGTTTTTT. Amino acids: CASSLRGDRANEKLFF.